Following are 3 T cell receptor beta chains from one sample sequenced in a study of identical twins. TCRdb re-called the 5' RACE reads through MiXCR, storing one row per CDR3 protein. The repertoire holds about 330,000 distinct CDR3 sequences, with approximately 13% as singletons. The sample was also reused in another study, on yellow fever vaccine responses in identical twins.

Specimen: CD8+ T cells sorted from blood. The receptors shown here come from a woman between 18 and 29 years old in good health.

A few counts support this clonotype. V and J are TRBV11-2 and TRBJ1-2, with 7 bases that match TRBD1. This CDR3 has 14 residues. From germline, CDR1 is SGHAT and CDR2 FQNNGV. Trimming at V came to 2 bases and at J to 3 bases, leaving 3 bases not matched to a gene. In nucleotides, the CDR3 is TGTGCCAGCAGCTTATGGAGGGGGCACTATGGCTACACCTTC. The encoded protein is CASSLWRGHYGYTF.

This clonotype was recorded a few times. V is TRBV6-1 and J is TRBJ1-6; D remains ambiguous. The CDR3 spans 13 residues. V was shortened by 3 bases and J by 10 bases, with 10 bases between the two germline ends. Germline V gene lookup returns CDR1 MNHNS and CDR2 SASEGT. The CDR3 coding sequence is TGTGCCAGCAGTGACGTTCAGTCGTCACCCCTCCACTTT. It yields the protein CASSDVQSSPLHF.

The table lists this clonotype with a few counts. This chain joins TRBV7-9 and TRBJ2-7, with D perhaps matching TRBD2 (5 bases). This CDR3 has 13 amino acids. Germline V CDR1 and CDR2: SEHNR, FQNEAQ (reference sequence). Trimming stripped 6 bases from V and 7 bases from J, with 16 bases between. The CDR3 is CASRNSPSGEQYF. The CDR3 DNA reads TGTGCCAGCAGAAATAGCCCCTCGGGGGAGCAGTACTTC.